A selection of T cell receptor beta chains follows, all from one sample in a study of shared clonotypes between healthy human individuals. Clones were read by immunoSEQ multiplex PCR, and TCRdb kept only the in-frame ones, dropping some. The sample has 2 million to 2.5 million clones; approximately 96% are singletons. The sample was naive CD4+ T cells sorted from blood. The source of these receptors is a man in his late teens or twenties in good health. Both conserved end residues are trimmed from each CDR3. The D gene is left open where the match is weak.

d_gene: -; v_gene: TRBV7-9; len: 12; j_gene: TRBJ1-4; CDR3aa: ASSIGATNEKLF
d_gene: TRBD1; v_gene: TRBV6-1; len: 12; j_gene: TRBJ1-2; CDR3aa: ASSQTGANYGYT
d_gene: TRBD2; v_gene: TRBV4-1; len: 13; j_gene: TRBJ2-3; CDR3aa: ASSPGLAETDTQY
d_gene: -; v_gene: TRBV9; len: 12; j_gene: TRBJ1-3; CDR3aa: ASSAQPAGNTIY
d_gene: TRBD1; v_gene: TRBV5-8; len: 13; j_gene: TRBJ2-7; CDR3aa: ASSLERTGPYEQY
d_gene: -; v_gene: TRBV28; len: 9; j_gene: TRBJ2-7; CDR3aa: ASSIDYEQY
d_gene: -; v_gene: TRBV5-4; len: 12; j_gene: TRBJ1-2; CDR3aa: ASSVDGISIGYT
d_gene: -; v_gene: TRBV6-6; len: 12; j_gene: TRBJ1-2; CDR3aa: ASSRDPENYGYT
d_gene: -; v_gene: TRBV7-2; len: 12; j_gene: TRBJ2-1; CDR3aa: ASSLALLTNEQF
d_gene: TRBD2; v_gene: TRBV7-2; len: 13; j_gene: TRBJ2-7; CDR3aa: ASSQYSGNPYEQY
d_gene: -; v_gene: TRBV7-9; len: 12; j_gene: TRBJ1-4; CDR3aa: ASSWTETSEKLF
d_gene: -; v_gene: TRBV5-6; len: 12; j_gene: TRBJ2-3; CDR3aa: ASSYAGLGDTQY
d_gene: TRBD1; v_gene: TRBV11-3; len: 13; j_gene: TRBJ2-5; CDR3aa: ASSPGGQGKETQY
d_gene: -; v_gene: TRBV28; len: 17; j_gene: TRBJ2-1; CDR3aa: ASSLVHEKGRGTPNEQF
d_gene: -; v_gene: TRBV30; len: 12; j_gene: TRBJ1-4; CDR3aa: AWSVLKTNEKLF
d_gene: TRBD1; v_gene: TRBV10-3; len: 12; j_gene: TRBJ2-2; CDR3aa: AIRTGSNTGELF
d_gene: -; v_gene: TRBV6-1; len: 11; j_gene: TRBJ2-5; CDR3aa: ASSGDRMETQY
d_gene: -; v_gene: TRBV7-2; len: 11; j_gene: TRBJ2-5; CDR3aa: ASSLPALETQY
d_gene: -; v_gene: TRBV9; len: 13; j_gene: TRBJ2-7; CDR3aa: ASSVEEKPPYEQY
d_gene: TRBD2; v_gene: TRBV6-6; len: 13; j_gene: TRBJ2-1; CDR3aa: ASRLKAGVRDEQF
d_gene: -; v_gene: TRBV30; len: 10; j_gene: TRBJ1-6; CDR3aa: AWGRDNSPLH
d_gene: TRBD1; v_gene: TRBV2; len: 13; j_gene: TRBJ2-7; CDR3aa: ASSGGTGTGDEQY
d_gene: -; v_gene: TRBV19; len: 12; j_gene: TRBJ1-6; CDR3aa: ASTTRPHNSPLH
d_gene: -; v_gene: TRBV29-1; len: 12; j_gene: TRBJ1-2; CDR3aa: SVEAWAAGYGYT
d_gene: -; v_gene: TRBV6-1; len: 13; j_gene: TRBJ1-4; CDR3aa: ASSAAFGSNEKLF
d_gene: -; v_gene: TRBV2; len: 9; j_gene: TRBJ2-3; CDR3aa: ASTNTNTQY
d_gene: -; v_gene: TRBV10-3; len: 12; j_gene: TRBJ2-3; CDR3aa: AISDKGPIDTQY
d_gene: TRBD1; v_gene: TRBV25-1; len: 14; j_gene: TRBJ2-3; CDR3aa: ASRPGQGGITDTQY
d_gene: -; v_gene: TRBV7-9; len: 12; j_gene: TRBJ2-5; CDR3aa: ASSLAGWIETQY
d_gene: -; v_gene: TRBV2; len: 12; j_gene: TRBJ2-1; CDR3aa: ASNPVTRYNEQF
d_gene: -; v_gene: TRBV4-1; len: 11; j_gene: TRBJ2-1; CDR3aa: ASSQGLVNEQF
d_gene: -; v_gene: TRBV5-6; len: 12; j_gene: TRBJ2-7; CDR3aa: ASSRRLQSYEQY
d_gene: -; v_gene: TRBV2; len: 12; j_gene: TRBJ1-5; CDR3aa: ASSGQGSNQPQH
d_gene: -; v_gene: TRBV2; len: 10; j_gene: TRBJ2-7; CDR3aa: ASSTRVYEQY
d_gene: -; v_gene: TRBV7-2; len: 11; j_gene: TRBJ1-2; CDR3aa: ASRKDRLYGYT